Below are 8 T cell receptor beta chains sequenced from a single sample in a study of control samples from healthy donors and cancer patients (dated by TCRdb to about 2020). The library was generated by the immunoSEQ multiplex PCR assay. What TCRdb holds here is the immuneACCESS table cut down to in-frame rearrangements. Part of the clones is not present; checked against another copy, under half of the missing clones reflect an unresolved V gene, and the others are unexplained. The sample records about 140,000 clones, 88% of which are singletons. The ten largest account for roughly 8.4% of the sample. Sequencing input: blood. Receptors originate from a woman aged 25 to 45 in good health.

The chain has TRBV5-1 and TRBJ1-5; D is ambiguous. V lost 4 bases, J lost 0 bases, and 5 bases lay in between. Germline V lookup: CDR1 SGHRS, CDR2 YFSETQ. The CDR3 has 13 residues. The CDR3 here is CASSQDSNQPQHF. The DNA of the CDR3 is TGCGCCAGCAGCCAGGATAGCAATCAGCCCCAGCATTTT.

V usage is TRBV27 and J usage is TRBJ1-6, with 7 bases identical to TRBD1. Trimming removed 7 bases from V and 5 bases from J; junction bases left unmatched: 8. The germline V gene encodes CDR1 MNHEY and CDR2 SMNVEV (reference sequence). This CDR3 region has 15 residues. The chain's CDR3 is CASTRQGWDNSPLHF. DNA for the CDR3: TGTGCCAGCACCAGACAGGGTTGGGATAATTCACCCCTCCACTTT.

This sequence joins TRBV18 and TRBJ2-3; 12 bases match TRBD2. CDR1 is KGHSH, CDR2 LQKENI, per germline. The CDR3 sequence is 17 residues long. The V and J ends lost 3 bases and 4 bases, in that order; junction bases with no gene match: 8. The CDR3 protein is CASSPGLAGLPPDTQYF. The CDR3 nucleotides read TGTGCCAGCTCACCGGGACTAGCGGGCCTTCCCCCAGATACGCAGTATTTT. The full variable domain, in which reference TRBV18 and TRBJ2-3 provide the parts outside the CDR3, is NAGVMQNPRHLVRRRGQEARLRCSPMKGHSHVYWYRQLPEEGLKFMVYLQKENIIDESGMPKERFSAEFPKEGPSILRIQQVVRGDSAAYFCASSPGLAGLPPDTQYFGPGTRLTVL.

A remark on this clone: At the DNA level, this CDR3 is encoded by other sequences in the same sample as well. The CDR3 loop is CATSPGSNARRDGTQYF. In nucleotides, the CDR3 is TGTGCCACCAGCCCGGGCTCAAACGCTAGGCGGGATGGGACCCAGTACTTC. The V call is TRBV24-1, the J call TRBJ2-5, with D tentatively TRBD2 (6 bases). V dropped 7 bases and J dropped 7 bases, with 27 bases sitting between them. Germline V CDR1 and CDR2: KGHDR, SFDVKD. This CDR3 spans 17 amino acids.

CDR3 bases: TGTGCCAGCAGTTACTCAATGCAGGGGAACACTGAAGCTTTCTTT. Translated: CASSYSMQGNTEAFF. The V and J genes are TRBV6-5 and TRBJ1-1, with D possibly matching TRBD1 (5 bases). V was clipped by 0 bases and J by 1 base, with 9 bases between them. Germline V lookup: CDR1 MNHEY, CDR2 SVGAGI. The length of the CDR3 is 15 residues.

As DNA, the CDR3 is TGCGCCAGCAGCTTACGAGAGGTGGAGTACTTC. Protein product: CASSLREVEYF. This rearrangement joins TRBV5-1 to TRBJ2-7; D is unresolved. This CDR3 is built from 11 residues. V was pared by 2 bases and J by 11 bases, with 11 bases between. The germline V gene has CDR1 SGHRS and CDR2 YFSETQ. Filled out from reference TRBV5-1 and TRBJ2-7, the complete variable domain reads KAGVTQTPRYLIKTRGQQVTLSCSPISGHRSVSWYQQTPGQGLQFLFEYFSETQRNKGNFPGRFSGRQFSNSRSEMNVSTLELGDSALYLCASSLREVEYFGPGTRLTVT.

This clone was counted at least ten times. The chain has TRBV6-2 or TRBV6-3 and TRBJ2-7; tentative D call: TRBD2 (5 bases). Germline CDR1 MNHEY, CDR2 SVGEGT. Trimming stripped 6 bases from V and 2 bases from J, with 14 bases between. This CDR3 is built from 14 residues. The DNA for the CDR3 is TGTGCCAGCAGCCAGGACTCGCCCACCTACGAGCAGTACTTC. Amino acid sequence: CASSQDSPTYEQYF.

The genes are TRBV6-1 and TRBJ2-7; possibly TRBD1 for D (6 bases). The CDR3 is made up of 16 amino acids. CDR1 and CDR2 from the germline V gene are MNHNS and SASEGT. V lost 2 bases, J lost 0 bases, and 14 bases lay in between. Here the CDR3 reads CASSEWAGASSYEQYF. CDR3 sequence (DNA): TGTGCCAGCAGTGAATGGGCAGGGGCTTCCTCCTACGAGCAGTACTTC.